These 15 T cell receptor beta chains originate from one sample sequenced in a study of shared clonotypes between healthy human individuals (dated by TCRdb to about 2020). Library preparation was by the immunoSEQ multiplex PCR assay. TCRdb limited this immuneACCESS table to in-frame rearrangements with V and J called. A share of clones is missing; checked studies link under half to unresolved V genes, and the rest is unexplained. This sample comprises over 850,000 clones, 70% to 80% of them detected only once. Of the sample, more than 0.45% falls within the top ten clones. The material sequenced was memory CD4+ T cells from PBMCs. The cell subset or site label for this specimen denotes: CD45RA-negative fraction. Every receptor here comes from a man between 18 and 35 years old in good health. Some clones in this sample may be carry-over from other donors' samples.

The rearrangement links TRBV28 to TRBJ2-7; 8 bases agree with TRBD1. Trimming cost V 3 bases and J 2 bases; bases outside gene matches: 9. Germline values: CDR1 MDHEN, CDR2 SYDVKM. This CDR3 is built from 16 residues. The CDR3 is CASSFPAWGQAYEQYF. CDR3 nucleotide sequence: TGTGCCAGCAGTTTCCCGGCCTGGGGACAGGCCTACGAGCAGTACTTC.

The rearrangement uses TRBV7-9 and TRBJ2-7; 7 bases are a match to TRBD1. The germline V gene encodes CDR1 SEHNR and CDR2 FQNEAQ (reference sequence). After removal of 5 bases from V and 3 bases from J, the junction contained 4 bases not matched to a gene. This CDR3 spans 13 amino acids. The CDR3 spells CASSLGQIYEQYF. The CDR3 nucleotides are TGTGCCAGCAGCCTGGGACAGATCTACGAGCAGTACTTC.

This clone was picked up a small number of times. The CDR3 here is CAISEQGGTDTQYF. The CDR3 region has the DNA TGTGCCATCAGTGAGCAGGGGGGGACAGATACGCAGTATTTT. The gene calls are TRBV10-3 and TRBJ2-3, with D possibly called TRBD1 or TRBD2 (7 bases each). CDR1 is ENHRY, CDR2 SYGVKD, per germline. The CDR3 loop spans 14 amino acids. With 2 bases removed from V and 3 bases from J, the gap between germline ends came to 9 bases.

The V and J genes are TRBV15 and TRBJ2-7; D is tentatively TRBD1 or TRBD2 (5 bases each). This CDR3 comprises 15 residues. The germline V gene has CDR1 LNHNV and CDR2 YYDKDF (reference sequence). The V and J ends lost 3 bases and 5 bases respectively, with 17 bases between them. CDR3 nucleotides: TGTGCCACCAGCAGCACCCCCCCCCGGGGCCACGAGCAGTACTTC. Translating it yields CATSSTPPRGHEQYF. Combining the CDR3 with reference TRBV15 and TRBJ2-7 gives the whole variable domain DAMVIQNPRYQVTQFGKPVTLSCSQTLNHNVMYWYQQKSSQAPKLLFHYYDKDFNNEADTPDNFQSRRPNTSFCFLDIRSPGLGDTAMYLCATSSTPPRGHEQYFGPGTRLTVT.

The chain is built from TRBV14 and TRBJ2-7, with D possibly being TRBD2 (6 bases). Looked up from germline, CDR1 is SGHDN and CDR2 is FVKESK. The CDR3 runs 13 residues. The V and J ends lost 3 bases and 5 bases respectively, with 11 bases between them. CDR3 nucleotide sequence: TGTGCCAGCAGCCAGACTAGATTAAACGAGCAGTACTTC. It codes for CASSQTRLNEQYF. Full variable domain (remainder filled in from reference TRBV14 and TRBJ2-7): EAGVTQFPSHSVIEKGQTVTLRCDPISGHDNLYWYRRVMGKEIKFLLHFVKESKQDESGMPNNRFLAERTGGTYSTLKVQPAELEDSGVYFCASSQTRLNEQYFGPGTRLTVT.

V gene TRBV2 combines with J gene TRBJ2-1; 8 positions match TRBD2. The V segment lost 8 bases and the J segment 8 bases; nucleotides outside the gene matches: 8. CDR3 size: 13 residues. Germline CDR1 reads SNHLY; CDR2 reads FYNNEI. The CDR3 DNA follows: TGTGCCAGCTATGGAGCGGGAGAGTATGAGCAGTTCTTC. This sequence encodes CASYGAGEYEQFF.

The chain links TRBV9 to TRBJ2-1; 8 bases fit TRBD2. The CDR3 spans 15 residues. Trimming at V came to 0 bases and at J to 10 bases, leaving 9 bases not matched to a gene. Germline assignment: CDR1 SGDLS and CDR2 YYNGEE. CDR3 sequence: CASSVVSGSHGEQFF. Here the CDR3 DNA reads TGTGCCAGCAGCGTAGTGAGCGGGAGTCACGGGGAGCAGTTCTTC. The whole variable domain, filled in from reference TRBV9 and TRBJ2-1, reads DSGVTQTPKHLITATGQRVTLRCSPRSGDLSVYWYQQSLDQGLQFLIQYYNGEERAKGNILERFSAQQFPDLHSELNLSSLELGDSALYFCASSVVSGSHGEQFFGPGTRLTVL.

The chain joins TRBV5-1 to TRBJ1-5; no reliable D call. V was shortened by 4 bases and J by 0 bases, with 14 bases between the two germline ends. Germline CDR1 and CDR2: SGHRS and YFSETQ. The CDR3 length is 16 residues. CDR3: CASSPHGVDSNQPQHF. DNA of the CDR3: TGCGCCAGCAGCCCTCATGGGGTAGATAGCAATCAGCCCCAGCATTTT.

This rearrangement joins TRBV5-6 to TRBJ1-1; the match to TRBD1 covers 7 bases. The CDR3 loop spans 17 amino acids. Germline V gene lookup returns CDR1 SGHDT and CDR2 YYEEEE. J gave up 1 base and V 3 bases, and 12 bases lay outside the gene matches. The CDR3 bases are TGTGCCAGCAGCTCACTACACCGACAGGGATGGAACACTGAAGCTTTCTTT. Protein sequence: CASSSLHRQGWNTEAFF.

V and J are TRBV6-5 and TRBJ2-1; 10 bases are a match to TRBD2. Unmatched junction bases numbered 8, after V lost 8 bases and J lost 4 bases. The CDR3 is 15 amino acids. Germline CDR1 and CDR2: MNHEY and SVGAGI. This chain's CDR3 is CASCGAGGKYNEQFF. CDR3 DNA: TGTGCCAGCTGCGGAGCGGGAGGGAAATACAATGAGCAGTTCTTC.

The gene calls are TRBV14 and TRBJ1-2, with D possibly matching TRBD1 (6 bases). The germline V and J ends were trimmed by 2 bases and 2 bases, with 18 bases remaining between them. CDR1 and CDR2 from the germline V gene are SGHDN and FVKESK. The CDR3 loop spans 17 amino acids. The CDR3 DNA reads as TGTGCCAGCAGCCAATGGACAGAAAGATACAAGAACTATGGCTACACCTTC. Translating it yields CASSQWTERYKNYGYTF.

V is TRBV5-1 and J is TRBJ1-2, with D unresolved. V lost 3 bases, J lost 4 bases, and 10 bases lay in between. The CDR3 has 13 amino acids. Per germline, CDR1 SGHRS and CDR2 YFSETQ. The CDR3 reads CASSSSVAYGYTF. The DNA of the CDR3 is TGCGCCAGCAGCTCCTCCGTTGCCTATGGCTACACCTTC.

The CDR3 region has the DNA TGTGCCAGCAGCCACCGGGGGACAGGGTACAATGAGCAGTTCTTC. Protein product: CASSHRGTGYNEQFF. The gene calls are TRBV6-5 and TRBJ2-1; 9 nucleotides align to TRBD1. The CDR3 is 15 residues long. Losses at the gene ends were 6 bases for V and 4 bases for J; bases not matched to a gene: 7. The germline gives CDR1 MNHEY, CDR2 SVGAGI.

The chain joins TRBV5-1 to TRBJ1-1; 7 bases fit TRBD1. Germline V gene sequence: CDR1 SGHRS, CDR2 YFSETQ. After removal of 2 bases from V and 4 bases from J, the junction contained 14 bases not matched to a gene. CDR3 length equals 17 residues. DNA of the CDR3: TGCGCCAGCAGCTTAAGGACAGGTGGAGGGACTTTCACTGAAGCTTTCTTT. Amino acids: CASSLRTGGGTFTEAFF.

The V call is TRBV7-9, the J call TRBJ2-5; possibly TRBD2 for D (5 bases). Deletions cut 3 bases from V and 1 base from J, with 9 bases between. CDR1 and CDR2 from the germline V gene are SEHNR and FQNEAQ (reference sequence). The CDR3 is 14 residues long. Here the CDR3 reads CASSFLARQETQYF. The CDR3 DNA reads as TGTGCCAGCAGCTTTCTAGCACGCCAAGAGACCCAGTACTTC.